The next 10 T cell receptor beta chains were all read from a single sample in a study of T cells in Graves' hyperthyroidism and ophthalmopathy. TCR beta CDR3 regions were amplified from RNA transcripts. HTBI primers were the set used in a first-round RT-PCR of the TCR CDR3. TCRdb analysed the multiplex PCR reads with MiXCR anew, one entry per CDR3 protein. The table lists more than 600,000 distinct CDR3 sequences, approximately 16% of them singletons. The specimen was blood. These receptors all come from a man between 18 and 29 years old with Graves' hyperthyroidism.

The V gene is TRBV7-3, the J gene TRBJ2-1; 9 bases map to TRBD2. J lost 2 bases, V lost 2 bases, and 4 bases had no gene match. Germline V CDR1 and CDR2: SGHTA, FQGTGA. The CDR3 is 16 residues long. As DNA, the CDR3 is TGTGCCAGCAGCTTATCAGGGACTAGCACCTACAATGAGCAGTTCTTC. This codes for CASSLSGTSTYNEQFF.

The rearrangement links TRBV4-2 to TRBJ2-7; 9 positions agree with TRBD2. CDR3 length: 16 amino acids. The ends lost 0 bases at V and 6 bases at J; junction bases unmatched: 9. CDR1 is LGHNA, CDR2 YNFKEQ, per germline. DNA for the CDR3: TGTGCCAGCAGCCAAGACCCGGGACTAGCATTCTCCGAGCAGTACTTC. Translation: CASSQDPGLAFSEQYF.

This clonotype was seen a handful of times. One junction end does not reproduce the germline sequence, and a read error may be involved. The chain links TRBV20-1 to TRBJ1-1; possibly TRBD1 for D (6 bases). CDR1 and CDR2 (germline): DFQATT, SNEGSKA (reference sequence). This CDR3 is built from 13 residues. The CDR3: CSARSQGRTETFF. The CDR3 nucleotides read TGCAGTGCTAGATCACAGGGACGCACTGAAACTTTCTTT.

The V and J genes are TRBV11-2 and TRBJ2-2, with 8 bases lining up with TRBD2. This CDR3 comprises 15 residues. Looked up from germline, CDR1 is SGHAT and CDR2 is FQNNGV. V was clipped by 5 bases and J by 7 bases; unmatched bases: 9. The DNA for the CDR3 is TGTGCCAGCAGCCATAGCGGGAAGTCGGTCGGGGAGCTGTTTTTT. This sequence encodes CASSHSGKSVGELFF.

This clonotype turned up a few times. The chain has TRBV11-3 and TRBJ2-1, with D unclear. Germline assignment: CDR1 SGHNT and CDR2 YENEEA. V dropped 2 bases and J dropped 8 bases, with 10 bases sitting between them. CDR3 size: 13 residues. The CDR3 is CASSLSQVDEQFF. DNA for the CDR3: TGTGCCAGCAGCTTATCTCAGGTGGATGAGCAGTTCTTC.

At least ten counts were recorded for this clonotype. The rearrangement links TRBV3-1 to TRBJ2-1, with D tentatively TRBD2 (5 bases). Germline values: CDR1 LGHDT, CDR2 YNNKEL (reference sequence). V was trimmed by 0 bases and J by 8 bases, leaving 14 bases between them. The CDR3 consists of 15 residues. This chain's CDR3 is CASSQELQGSDEQFF. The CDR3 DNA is TGTGCCAGCAGCCAAGAGTTGCAAGGGAGCGATGAGCAGTTCTTC.

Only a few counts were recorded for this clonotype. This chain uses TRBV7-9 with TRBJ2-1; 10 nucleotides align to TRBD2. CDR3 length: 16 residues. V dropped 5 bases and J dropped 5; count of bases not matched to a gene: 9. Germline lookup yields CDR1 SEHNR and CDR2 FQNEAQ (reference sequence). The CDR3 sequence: CASSLRAGGTNNEQFF. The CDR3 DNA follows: TGTGCCAGCAGCCTAAGAGCGGGAGGGACGAACAATGAGCAGTTCTTC.

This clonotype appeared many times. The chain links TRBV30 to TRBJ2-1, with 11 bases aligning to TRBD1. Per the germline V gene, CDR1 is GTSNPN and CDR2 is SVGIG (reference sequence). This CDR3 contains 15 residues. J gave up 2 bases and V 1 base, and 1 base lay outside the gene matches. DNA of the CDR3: TGTGCCTGGAGTGGGACAGGGGGCGCCTACAATGAGCAGTTCTTC. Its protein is CAWSGTGGAYNEQFF.

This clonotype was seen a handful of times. The CDR3 bases are TGTGCCAGCAGTTACTCGGGGCTAGCGGTTAGCACAGATACGCAGTATTTT. Protein product: CASSYSGLAVSTDTQYF. This sequence joins TRBV6-5 and TRBJ2-3; 7 bases line up with TRBD2. The CDR3 runs 17 residues. J was trimmed by 0 bases and V by 0 bases; bases with no gene match: 6. Germline V gene lookup returns CDR1 MNHEY and CDR2 SVGAGI.

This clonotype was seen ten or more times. The CDR3 reads CASSALGSTDTQYF. CDR3 DNA: TGTGCCAGCAGCGCGCTAGGGAGCACAGATACGCAGTATTTT. This chain joins TRBV11-1 and TRBJ2-3; no definite D call. Trimming cost V 5 bases and J 0 bases, with 9 bases left between them. This CDR3 is built from 14 residues. The V gene's germline CDR1 is SGHAT and CDR2 FQDESV (reference sequence).